The 23 T cell receptor beta chains presented below share a single source sample, sequenced in a study of T cells in localized non-small cell lung cancer. Libraries were prepared by immunoSEQ multiplex PCR; TCRdb keeps only in-frame clonotypes and omits some of them. The top ten clones hold about 29% of a sample with around 990 clones, 20% to 30% of them seen once. The sample was lung tumor tissue, taken before any cancer treatment. The receptors were sampled from a male donor older than 55 with stage III squamous cell lung carcinoma.

This clone turned up a few times. V is TRBV9 and J is TRBJ2-1; 12 bases align to TRBD1. This CDR3 region has 16 residues. The germline CDR1 and CDR2 sequences are SGDLS and YYNGEE. V lost 2 bases to trimming and J lost 7 bases; unmatched junction nucleotides: 7. The CDR3 nucleotides read TGTGCCAGCAGCGTTTCGGGACAGGGGGCGGGTAATGAGCAGTTCTTC. This codes for CASSVSGQGAGNEQFF.

This clone qualifies as medium-sized. J is TRBJ1-1 and V is TRBV11-3; 8 nucleotides line up with TRBD1. CDR1 and CDR2 (germline): SGHNT, YENEEA. The CDR3 extends over 15 amino acids. V was clipped by 5 bases and J by 1 base; unmatched bases: 6. The DNA of the CDR3 is TGTGCCAGCAGCCCAGGACAGGGTTGGAACACTGAAGCTTTCTTT. Protein sequence: CASSPGQGWNTEAFF.

The chain couples TRBV18 to TRBJ2-3; TRBD2 aligns across 12 bases. CDR1 is KGHSH and CDR2 is LQKENI in the germline V gene. The V gene end was trimmed by 2 bases and the J gene end by 3 bases; junction bases not matched to a gene: 0. The CDR3 loop spans 15 amino acids. CDR3 in amino acids: CASSPGTSGTDTQYF. In DNA form, the CDR3 reads TGTGCCAGCTCACCAGGGACTAGCGGGACAGATACGCAGTATTTT. Looking up the rest from reference TRBV18 and TRBJ2-3 gives the full variable domain: NAGVMQNPRHLVRRRGQEARLRCSPMKGHSHVYWYRQLPEEGLKFMVYLQKENIIDESGMPKERFSAEFPKEGPSILRIQQVVRGDSAAYFCASSPGTSGTDTQYFGPGTRLTVL.

The sample holds a few counts of this clone. The chain employs TRBV19 and TRBJ1-1, with D perhaps TRBD1 (5 bases). V lost 6 bases and J lost 0, with 11 bases in between. Germline V gene data show CDR1 as LNHDA and CDR2 as SQIVND (reference sequence). The CDR3 sequence is 14 residues long. CDR3 amino acids: CASRVGRLNTEAFF. DNA for the CDR3: TGTGCCAGTAGAGTGGGGCGGTTGAACACTGAAGCTTTCTTT.

The gene calls are TRBV6-8 and TRBJ1-1; 8 bases agree with TRBD1. Trimming removed 3 bases from V and 4 bases from J; junction bases left unmatched: 10. Germline lookup yields CDR1 MNHGY and CDR2 SAAAGT. The CDR3 covers 16 residues. For the CDR3, the DNA is TGTGCCAGCAGTTATCGGGCAGGGGGCTGGGGCACTGAAGCTTTCTTT. Translated, it gives CASSYRAGGWGTEAFF.

This chain uses TRBV18 with TRBJ2-7, with D unclear. This CDR3 comprises 15 residues. Trimming pared 2 bases from V and 1 base from J, leaving 12 bases between. Germline CDR1 and CDR2: KGHSH and LQKENI. The CDR3 is CASSPGPGMSYEQYF. CDR3 in DNA: TGTGCCAGCTCACCAGGTCCAGGTATGTCCTACGAGCAGTACTTC.

This clone has only a few counts. This chain uses TRBV9 with TRBJ2-3; D ambiguous. CDR1 and CDR2 (germline): SGDLS, YYNGEE. Trimming removed 5 bases from V and 0 bases from J, with 16 bases in between. This CDR3 has 16 residues. As DNA, the CDR3 is TGTGCCAGCAGTGAAGTCAGCGCTTCTAGCACAGATACGCAGTATTTT. This gives the protein CASSEVSASSTDTQYF.

The chain joins TRBV19 to TRBJ1-1; perhaps TRBD1 as D (5 bases). Germline-derived CDR1 and CDR2 are LNHDA and SQIVND (reference sequence). CDR3 length: 14 residues. Trimming removed 10 bases at V and 0 bases at J, with 15 bases between. In DNA, the CDR3 is TGTGCCACGGGGCCACCCACCATGAACACTGAAGCTTTCTTT. It encodes CATGPPTMNTEAFF.

This clone was seen only a few times. This chain links TRBV15 with TRBJ2-4, with 9 bases identical to TRBD2. The CDR3 extends over 15 amino acids. V shed 3 bases, J shed 6 bases, and the junction held 6 bases outside the gene matches. The V gene's germline CDR1 is LNHNV and CDR2 YYDKDF (reference sequence). This chain's CDR3 is CATSSSGGRGNIQYF. CDR3 nucleotides: TGTGCCACCAGCAGTAGCGGGGGCAGGGGAAACATTCAGTACTTC.

This sequence joins TRBV28 and TRBJ2-7; D is ambiguous. Trimming cost V 6 bases and J 0 bases, with 9 bases left between them. The CDR3 has 13 amino acids. Per germline, CDR1 MDHEN and CDR2 SYDVKM. The CDR3 nucleotides read TGTGCCAGCAGCCTCTCGAGCTCCTACGAGCAGTACTTC. This translates into CASSLSSSYEQYF.

The V and J genes are TRBV28 and TRBJ1-5; D is perhaps TRBD1 (6 bases). Trimming cost V 6 bases and J 5 bases, with 23 bases left between them. The length of the CDR3 is 17 residues. Looked up from germline, CDR1 is MDHEN and CDR2 is SYDVKM. This chain's CDR3 is CASSFSRYGDTYQPQHF. The CDR3 DNA is TGTGCCAGCAGCTTCTCCCGATATGGGGACACCTATCAGCCCCAGCATTTT. Together with reference TRBV28 and TRBJ1-5, the CDR3 gives the full variable domain: DVKVTQSSRYLVKRTGEKVFLECVQDMDHENMFWYRQDPGLGLRLIYFSYDVKMKEKGDIPEGYSVSREKKERFSLILESASTNQTSMYLCASSFSRYGDTYQPQHFGDGTRLSIL.

This clone has a handful of counts. The chain links TRBV29-1 to TRBJ1-2; D is uncertain. The CDR3 totals 12 residues. The germline V and J ends were trimmed by 2 bases and 0 bases, with 4 bases remaining between them. The germline CDR1 and CDR2 sequences are SQVTM and ANQGSEA. CDR3 sequence: CSVERANYGYTF. DNA of the CDR3: TGCAGCGTTGAAAGGGCTAACTATGGCTACACCTTC. The full variable domain, in which reference TRBV29-1 and TRBJ1-2 provide the parts outside the CDR3, is SAVISQKPSRDICQRGTSLTIQCQVDSQVTMMFWYRQQPGQSLTLIATANQGSEATYESGFVIDKFPISRPNLTFSTLTVSNMSPEDSSIYLCSVERANYGYTFGSGTRLTVV.

The table lists this clone with a few counts. The chain links TRBV6-8 to TRBJ2-3; D is possibly TRBD2 (6 bases). In germline, CDR1 is MNHGY, CDR2 SAAAGT. The CDR3 is 17 residues long. Trimming pared 6 bases from V and 0 bases from J, leaving 19 bases between. CDR3 loop: CASSLKLAQTSTDTQYF. The DNA of the CDR3 is TGTGCCAGCAGCCTGAAACTAGCTCAGACTAGCACAGATACGCAGTATTTT.

Remarks on this clone: A junction boundary mismatches the germline segment, possibly from a read error. The gene calls are TRBV18 and TRBJ1-4, with D unclear. The CDR3 sequence is 15 residues long. CDR1 is KGHSH, CDR2 LQKENI, per germline. In nucleotides, the CDR3 is TGTGCCAGCTCACCTCGGGGTGACTCGAGGGAAAAACTGTTTTTC. Encoded protein: CASSPRGDSREKLFF.

The V and J genes are TRBV29-1 and TRBJ2-1; 8 nucleotides align to TRBD2. This CDR3 has 13 amino acids. In germline, CDR1 is SQVTM, CDR2 ANQGSEA. V trimming: 7 bases; J trimming: 3 bases; junction bases outside the gene matches: 5. CDR3 loop: CSATSGSYNEQFF. CDR3 sequence (DNA): TGCAGCGCCACAAGCGGGAGCTACAATGAGCAGTTCTTC.

Judged by abundance, this clone is medium-sized. V usage is TRBV11-3 and J usage is TRBJ1-4; TRBD1 might be the D (5 bases). Germline lookup yields CDR1 SGHNT and CDR2 YENEEA. This CDR3 has 15 amino acids. With 4 bases removed from V and 4 bases from J, the gap between germline ends came to 13 bases. CDR3: CASSSGGTFNEKLFF. CDR3 in DNA: TGTGCCAGCAGCTCTGGAGGGACTTTTAATGAAAAACTGTTTTTT. Full variable domain (outside the CDR3, taken from reference TRBV11-3 and TRBJ1-4): EAGVVQSPRYKIIEKKQPVAFWCNPISGHNTLYWYLQNLGQGPELLIRYENEEAVDDSQLPKDRFSAERLKGVDSTLKIQPAELGDSAVYLCASSSGGTFNEKLFFGSGTQLSVL.

The CDR3 here is CASSPGRGESEQFF. For the CDR3, the DNA is TGTGCCAGCTCACCAGGTAGAGGGGAGAGTGAGCAGTTCTTC. The rearrangement links TRBV18 to TRBJ2-1; D tentatively reads TRBD1 or TRBD2 (5 bases each). Per germline, CDR1 KGHSH and CDR2 LQKENI. V gave up 2 bases and J gave up 9 bases, with 14 bases separating them. This CDR3 region has 14 residues.

The chain is built from TRBV19 and TRBJ1-5; D possibly corresponds to TRBD1 (6 bases). The CDR3 totals 13 residues. Germline values: CDR1 LNHDA, CDR2 SQIVND (reference sequence). V lost 7 bases, J lost 3 bases, and 10 bases lay in between. The CDR3 DNA sequence: TGTGCCAGTAATGACAGGTTCAATCAGCCCCAGCATTTT. Protein product: CASNDRFNQPQHF.

Only a few counts were recorded for this clone. The J gene is TRBJ2-3, the V gene TRBV11-3, with unresolved D. The CDR3 totals 16 residues. Germline V gene lookup returns CDR1 SGHNT and CDR2 YENEEA. The germline V and J ends were trimmed by 5 bases and 4 bases, with 19 bases remaining between them. The CDR3 DNA reads TGTGCCAGCAGCGGGCGACCGAGCCTTTGGGCAGATACGCAGTATTTT. Protein: CASSGRPSLWADTQYF.

This clone was observed a few times. The rearrangement joins TRBV6-8 to TRBJ1-2; no clear D. V was trimmed by 0 bases and J by 3 bases, leaving 8 bases between them. This CDR3 contains 14 residues. Germline CDR1 and CDR2: MNHGY and SAAAGT. As DNA, the CDR3 is TGTGCCAGCAGTTACTCGATGGATTACTATGGCTACACCTTC. As protein: CASSYSMDYYGYTF.

The chain employs TRBV6-8 and TRBJ1-1; TRBD1 agrees at 8 bases. Germline V gene lookup returns CDR1 MNHGY and CDR2 SAAAGT. V was pared by 5 bases and J by 6 bases, with 8 bases of the junction left unmatched. This CDR3 is 14 amino acids long. The CDR3 protein is CASSRQGAGAEAFF. The CDR3 nucleotides are TGTGCCAGCAGTCGCCAGGGGGCCGGGGCTGAAGCTTTCTTT.

V usage is TRBV30 and J usage is TRBJ2-7; 9 positions match TRBD2. With 0 bases clipped from V and 1 base from J, the junction kept 4 bases outside the gene matches. Per germline, CDR1 GTSNPN and CDR2 SVGIG (reference sequence). The CDR3 totals 15 residues. CDR3 in amino acids: CAWSVSSGGSYEQYF. CDR3 bases: TGTGCCTGGAGTGTAAGTAGCGGGGGATCCTACGAGCAGTACTTC.

V gene TRBV10-2 combines with J gene TRBJ1-4; D unclear. Trimming removed 11 bases from V and 2 bases from J, with 15 bases in between. The CDR3 totals 14 residues. Germline loops: CDR1 WSHSY, CDR2 SAAADI. The CDR3 nucleotides are TGCGCCGTCGGAGCTTTTGGGACTAATGAAAAACTGTTTTTT. The encoded protein is CAVGAFGTNEKLFF.